This TCR beta chain is from a study of vaccination and CD4 T cells after COVID-19. The assay that was used to sequence DNA from cultured CD4+ T cells was the Oncomine TCR Beta short-read assay. TCRdb re-derived calls from the PCR reads in MiXCR, one entry per CDR3 protein. Of approximately 16,000 distinct CDR3 sequences listed, 35% are singletons. Trimming cost V 5 bases and J 7 bases; bases outside gene matches: 9. The CDR3 length is 15 residues. CDR1 SGHAT and CDR2 FQNNGV come from the germline V gene. This clonotype was seen more than once but under ten times. Its antigen is as yet unknown. Treatment noted: approximately 9-day PBMC culture with coronavirus spike peptide pools or control peptides (ViraFEST assay).

The receptor was isolated from a human donor with COVID-19. This chain links TRBV11-2 with TRBJ1-1; 11 bases fit TRBD1. Sequenced material: cultured CD4+ T cells from blood. In nucleotides, the CDR3 is TGTGCCAGCAGCCCCAGGACAGGGGGCCGTAGTGAAGCTTTCTTT. Its protein product is CASSPRTGGRSEAFF.